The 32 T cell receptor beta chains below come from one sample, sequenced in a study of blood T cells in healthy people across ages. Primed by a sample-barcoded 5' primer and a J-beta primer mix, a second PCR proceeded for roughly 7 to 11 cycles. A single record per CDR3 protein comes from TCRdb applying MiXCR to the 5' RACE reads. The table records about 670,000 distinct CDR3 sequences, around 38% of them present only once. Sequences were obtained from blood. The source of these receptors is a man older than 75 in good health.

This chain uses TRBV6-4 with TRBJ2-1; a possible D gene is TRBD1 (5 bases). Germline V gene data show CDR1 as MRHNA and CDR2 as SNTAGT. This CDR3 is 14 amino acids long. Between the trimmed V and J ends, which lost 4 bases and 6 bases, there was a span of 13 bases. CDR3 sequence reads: CASSGQGSPNEQFF. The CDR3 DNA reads TGTGCCAGCAGTGGCCAGGGAAGCCCCAATGAGCAGTTCTTC.

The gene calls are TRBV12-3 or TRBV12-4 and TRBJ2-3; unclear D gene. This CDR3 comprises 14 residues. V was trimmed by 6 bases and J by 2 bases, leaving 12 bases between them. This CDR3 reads CASRPLADTDTQYF. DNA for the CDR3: TGTGCCAGCAGACCCTTGGCGGACACAGATACGCAGTATTTT.

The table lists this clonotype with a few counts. CDR3 residues: CASSPRTSGAGDEQYF. CDR3 in DNA: TGTGCCAGCAGCCCCCGCACTAGCGGGGCCGGCGATGAGCAGTACTTC. The gene calls are TRBV9 and TRBJ2-5; TRBD2 agrees at 10 bases. Trimming took 4 bases from V and 11 from J; bases not matched to a gene: 17. The CDR3 covers 16 residues. From germline, CDR1 is SGDLS and CDR2 YYNGEE.

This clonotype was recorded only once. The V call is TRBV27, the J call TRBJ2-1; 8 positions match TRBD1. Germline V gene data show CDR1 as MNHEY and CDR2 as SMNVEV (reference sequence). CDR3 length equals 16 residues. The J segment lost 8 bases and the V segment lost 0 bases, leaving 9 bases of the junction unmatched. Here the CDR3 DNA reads TGTGCCAGCAGTTTATCGCCAGACAGGGGACAGGATGAGCAGTTCTTC. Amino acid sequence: CASSLSPDRGQDEQFF.

The CDR3 DNA follows: TGTGCCAGCAGCATCTCTAGCGGGAGTTACCTCAATGAGCAGTTCTTC. This gives the protein CASSISSGSYLNEQFF. The chain is built from TRBV7-9 and TRBJ2-1; 10 nucleotides line up with TRBD2. CDR3 length equals 16 residues. CDR1 and CDR2 (germline): SEHNR, FQNEAQ (reference sequence). Trimming cost V 5 bases and J 6 bases; bases outside gene matches: 10. The full variable domain, rest sourced from reference TRBV7-9 and TRBJ2-1, is DTGVSQNPRHKITKRGQNVTFRCDPISEHNRLYWYRQTLGQGPEFLTYFQNEAQLEKSRLLSDRFSAERPKGSFSTLEIQRTEQGDSAMYLCASSISSGSYLNEQFFGPGTRLTVL.

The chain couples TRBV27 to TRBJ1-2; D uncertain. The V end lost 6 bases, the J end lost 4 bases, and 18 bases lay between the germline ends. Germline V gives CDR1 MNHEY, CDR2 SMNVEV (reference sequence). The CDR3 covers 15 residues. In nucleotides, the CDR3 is TGTGCCAGCAGGCGGCGGGAAGCTGAAATCTATGGCTACACCTTC. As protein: CASRRREAEIYGYTF.

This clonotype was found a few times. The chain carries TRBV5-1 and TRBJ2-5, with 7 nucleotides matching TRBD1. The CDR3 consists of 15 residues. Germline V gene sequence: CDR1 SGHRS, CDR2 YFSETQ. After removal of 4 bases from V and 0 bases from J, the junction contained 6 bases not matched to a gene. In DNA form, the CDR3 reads TGCGCCAGCAGCCGGGGACAGCCTAACCAAGAGACCCAGTACTTC. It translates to CASSRGQPNQETQYF.

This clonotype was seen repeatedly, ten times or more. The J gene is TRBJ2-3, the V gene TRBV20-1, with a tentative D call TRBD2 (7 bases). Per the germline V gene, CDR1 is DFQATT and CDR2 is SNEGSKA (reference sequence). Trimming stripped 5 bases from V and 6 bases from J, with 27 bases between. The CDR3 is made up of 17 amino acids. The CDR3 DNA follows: TGCAGTGCTCCTCGGGAAGGAGGGGGGGCCCCCTTGGATACGCAGTATTTT. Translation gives CSAPREGGGAPLDTQYF.

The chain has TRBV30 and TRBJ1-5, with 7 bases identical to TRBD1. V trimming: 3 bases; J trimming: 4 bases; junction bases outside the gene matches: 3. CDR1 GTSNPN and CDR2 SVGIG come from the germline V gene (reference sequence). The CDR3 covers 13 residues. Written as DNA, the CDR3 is TGTGCCTGGAGAGCACAGGGGAATCAGCCCCAGCATTTT. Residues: CAWRAQGNQPQHF.

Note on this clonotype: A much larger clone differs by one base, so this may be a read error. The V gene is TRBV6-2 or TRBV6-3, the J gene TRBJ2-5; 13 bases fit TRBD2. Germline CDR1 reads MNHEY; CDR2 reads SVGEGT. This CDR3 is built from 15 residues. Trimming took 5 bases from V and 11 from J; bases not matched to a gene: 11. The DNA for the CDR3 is TGTGCCAGCAGTCTAACTAGCGGGGGGGCCGGGGAGCAGTACTTC. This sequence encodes CASSLTSGGAGEQYF.

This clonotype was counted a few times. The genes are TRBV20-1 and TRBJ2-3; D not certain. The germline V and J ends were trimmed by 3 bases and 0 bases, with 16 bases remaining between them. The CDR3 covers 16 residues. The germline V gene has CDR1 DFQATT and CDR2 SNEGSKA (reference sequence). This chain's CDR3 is CSARDLQAPSTDTQYF. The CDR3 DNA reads TGCAGTGCTAGGGACCTACAAGCACCTAGCACAGATACGCAGTATTTT.

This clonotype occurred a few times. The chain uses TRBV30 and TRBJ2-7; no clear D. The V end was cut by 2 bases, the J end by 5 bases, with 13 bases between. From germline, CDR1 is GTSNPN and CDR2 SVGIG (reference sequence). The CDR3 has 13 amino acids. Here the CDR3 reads CAWSFTAKDEQYF. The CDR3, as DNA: TGTGCCTGGAGTTTCACCGCAAAGGACGAGCAGTACTTC. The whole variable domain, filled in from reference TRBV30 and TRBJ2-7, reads SQTIHQWPATLVQPVGSPLSLECTVEGTSNPNLYWYRQAAGRGLQLLFYSVGIGQISSEVPQNLSASRPQDRQFILSSKKLLLSDSGFYLCAWSFTAKDEQYFGPGTRLTVT.

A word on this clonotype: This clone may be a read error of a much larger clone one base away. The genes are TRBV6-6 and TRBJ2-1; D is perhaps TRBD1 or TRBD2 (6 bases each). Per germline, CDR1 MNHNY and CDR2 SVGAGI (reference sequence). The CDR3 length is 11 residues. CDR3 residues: CTISRGTVQFF. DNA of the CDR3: TGTACCATTTCTAGGGGGACTGTGCAGTTCTTC.

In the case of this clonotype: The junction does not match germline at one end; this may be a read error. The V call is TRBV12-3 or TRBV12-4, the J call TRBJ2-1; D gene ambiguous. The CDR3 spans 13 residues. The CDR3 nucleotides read TGTACCAGCAGTTTAGTCCAGGACAATGAGCAGTTCTTC. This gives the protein CTSSLVQDNEQFF.

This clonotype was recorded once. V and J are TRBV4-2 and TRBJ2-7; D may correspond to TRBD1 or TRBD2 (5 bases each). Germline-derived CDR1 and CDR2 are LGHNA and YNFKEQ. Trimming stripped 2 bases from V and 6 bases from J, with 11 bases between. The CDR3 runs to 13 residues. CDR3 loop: CASSQQTGTEQYF. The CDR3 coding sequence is TGTGCCAGCAGCCAACAAACGGGGACCGAGCAGTACTTC.

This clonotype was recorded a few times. CDR3 sequence (DNA): TGTGCCAGCAGCCGACAGGGGGCCGCAGATACGCAGTATTTT. Translation gives CASSRQGAADTQYF. This rearrangement joins TRBV7-2 to TRBJ2-3, with 10 bases identical to TRBD1. Germline values: CDR1 SGHTA, CDR2 FQGNSA. Trimming at V came to 5 bases and at J to 4 bases, leaving 3 bases not matched to a gene. The CDR3 runs 14 residues.

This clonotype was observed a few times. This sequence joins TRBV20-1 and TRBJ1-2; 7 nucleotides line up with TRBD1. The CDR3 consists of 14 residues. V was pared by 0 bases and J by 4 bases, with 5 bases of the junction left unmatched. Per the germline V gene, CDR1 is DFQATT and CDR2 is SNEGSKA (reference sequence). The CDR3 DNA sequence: TGCAGTGCTAGAGATCGGGGGACAGTCTATGGCTACACCTTC. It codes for CSARDRGTVYGYTF.

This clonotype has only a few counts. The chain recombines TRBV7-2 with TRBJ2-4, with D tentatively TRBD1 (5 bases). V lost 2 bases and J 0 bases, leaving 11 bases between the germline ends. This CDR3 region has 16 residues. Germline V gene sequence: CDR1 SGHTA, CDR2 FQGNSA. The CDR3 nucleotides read TGTGCCAGCAGCTTACGGACATCCGGAGCCAAAAACATTCAGTACTTC. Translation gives CASSLRTSGAKNIQYF.

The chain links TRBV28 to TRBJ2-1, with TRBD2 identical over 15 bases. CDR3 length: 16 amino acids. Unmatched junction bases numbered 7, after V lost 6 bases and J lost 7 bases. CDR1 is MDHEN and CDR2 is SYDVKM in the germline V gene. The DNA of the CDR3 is TGTGCCAGCAGCTCGATGGGGACTAGCGGGAGGAATGAGCAGTTCTTC. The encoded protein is CASSSMGTSGRNEQFF.

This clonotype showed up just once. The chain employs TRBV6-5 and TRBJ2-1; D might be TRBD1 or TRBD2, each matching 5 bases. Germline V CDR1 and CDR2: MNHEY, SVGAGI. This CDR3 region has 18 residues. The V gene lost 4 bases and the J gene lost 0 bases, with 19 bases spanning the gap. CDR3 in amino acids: CASSWGFVEASSYNEQFF. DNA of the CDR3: TGTGCCAGCAGTTGGGGGTTTGTTGAAGCGAGCTCCTACAATGAGCAGTTCTTC.

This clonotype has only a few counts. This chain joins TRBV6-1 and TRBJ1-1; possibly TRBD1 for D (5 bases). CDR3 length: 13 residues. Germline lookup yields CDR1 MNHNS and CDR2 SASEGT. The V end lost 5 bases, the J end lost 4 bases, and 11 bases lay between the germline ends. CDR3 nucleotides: TGTGCCAGCAGTCCGAGACAGCCCACTGAAGCTTTCTTT. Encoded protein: CASSPRQPTEAFF.

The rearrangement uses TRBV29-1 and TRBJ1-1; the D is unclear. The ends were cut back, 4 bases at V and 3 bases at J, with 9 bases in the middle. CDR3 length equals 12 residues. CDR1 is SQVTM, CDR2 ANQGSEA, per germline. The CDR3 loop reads CSVAGSHTEAFF. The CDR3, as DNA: TGCAGCGTTGCTGGCAGCCACACTGAAGCTTTCTTT.

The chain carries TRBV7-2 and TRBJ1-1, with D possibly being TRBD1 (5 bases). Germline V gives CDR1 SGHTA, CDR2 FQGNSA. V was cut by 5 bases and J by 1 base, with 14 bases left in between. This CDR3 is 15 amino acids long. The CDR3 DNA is TGTGCCAGCAGCCCTACCAGGGTGGGGAACACTGAAGCTTTCTTT. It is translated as CASSPTRVGNTEAFF. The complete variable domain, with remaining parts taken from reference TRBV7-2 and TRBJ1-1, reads GAGVSQSPSNKVTEKGKDVELRCDPISGHTALYWYRQSLGQGLEFLIYFQGNSAPDKSGLPSDRFSAERTGGSVSTLTIQRTQQEDSAVYLCASSPTRVGNTEAFFGQGTRLTVV.

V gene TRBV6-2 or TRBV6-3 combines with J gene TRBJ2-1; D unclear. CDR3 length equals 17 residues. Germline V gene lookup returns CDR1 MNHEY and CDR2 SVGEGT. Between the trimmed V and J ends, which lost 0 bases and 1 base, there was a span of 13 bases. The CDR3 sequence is CASSYSNRMRSYNEQFF. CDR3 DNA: TGTGCCAGCAGTTACTCGAATAGGATGCGGTCCTACAATGAGCAGTTCTTC.

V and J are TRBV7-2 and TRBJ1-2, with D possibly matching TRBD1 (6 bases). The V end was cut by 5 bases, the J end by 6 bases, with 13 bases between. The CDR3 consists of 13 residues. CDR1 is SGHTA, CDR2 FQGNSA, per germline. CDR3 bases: TGTGCCAGCAGCCTAAGTCGGACAGATGGCTACACCTTC. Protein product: CASSLSRTDGYTF.

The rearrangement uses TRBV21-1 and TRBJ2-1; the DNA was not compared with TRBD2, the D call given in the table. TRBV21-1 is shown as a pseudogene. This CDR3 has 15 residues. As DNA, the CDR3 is TGTGCCAGCAGCAAATATAGCGGGAGCTACAATGAGCAGTTCTTC. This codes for CASSKYSGSYNEQFF.

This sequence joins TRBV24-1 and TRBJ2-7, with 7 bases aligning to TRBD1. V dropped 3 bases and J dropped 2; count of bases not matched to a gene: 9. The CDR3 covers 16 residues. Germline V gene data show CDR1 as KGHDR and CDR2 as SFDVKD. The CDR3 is CATSDPPGQRTYEQYF. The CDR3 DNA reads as TGTGCCACCAGTGATCCGCCGGGACAGCGGACCTACGAGCAGTACTTC.

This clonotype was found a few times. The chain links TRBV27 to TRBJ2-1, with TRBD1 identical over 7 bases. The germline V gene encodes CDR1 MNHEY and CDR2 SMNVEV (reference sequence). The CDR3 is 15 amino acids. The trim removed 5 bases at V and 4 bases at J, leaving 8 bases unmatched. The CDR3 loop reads CASSLTGYNYNEQFF. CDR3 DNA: TGTGCCAGCAGTCTGACAGGGTACAATTACAATGAGCAGTTCTTC.

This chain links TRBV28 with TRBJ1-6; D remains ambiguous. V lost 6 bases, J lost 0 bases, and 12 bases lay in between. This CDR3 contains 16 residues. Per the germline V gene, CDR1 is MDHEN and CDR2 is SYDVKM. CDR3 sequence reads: CASSYGGSSYNSPLHF. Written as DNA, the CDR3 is TGTGCCAGCAGCTACGGCGGGAGCTCCTATAATTCACCCCTCCACTTT. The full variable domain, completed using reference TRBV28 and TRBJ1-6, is DVKVTQSSRYLVKRTGEKVFLECVQDMDHENMFWYRQDPGLGLRLIYFSYDVKMKEKGDIPEGYSVSREKKERFSLILESASTNQTSMYLCASSYGGSSYNSPLHFGNGTRLTVT.

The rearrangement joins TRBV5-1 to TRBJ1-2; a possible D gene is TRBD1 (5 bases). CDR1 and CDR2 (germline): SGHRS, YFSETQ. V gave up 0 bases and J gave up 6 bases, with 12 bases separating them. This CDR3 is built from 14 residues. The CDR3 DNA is TGCGCCAGCAGCTTGGTGGGGCCAGGCGATGGCTACACCTTC. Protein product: CASSLVGPGDGYTF.

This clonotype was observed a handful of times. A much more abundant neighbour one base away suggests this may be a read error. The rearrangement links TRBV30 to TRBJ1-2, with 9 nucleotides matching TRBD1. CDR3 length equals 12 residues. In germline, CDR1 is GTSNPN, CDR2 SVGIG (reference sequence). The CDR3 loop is CAGSVRTGASTF. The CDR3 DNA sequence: TGTGCCGGGAGTGTACGGACAGGGGCCTCCACCTTC.

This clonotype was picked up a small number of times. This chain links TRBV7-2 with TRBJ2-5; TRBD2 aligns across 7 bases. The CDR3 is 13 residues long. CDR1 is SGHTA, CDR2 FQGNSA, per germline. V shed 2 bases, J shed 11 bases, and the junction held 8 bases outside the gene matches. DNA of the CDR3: TGTGCCAGCAGCTTAACCGGGGGGAATGAGCAGTACTTC. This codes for CASSLTGGNEQYF.